These 12 T cell receptor beta chains were sequenced from one sample in a study of blood T cells in healthy people across ages. A second PCR of 7 to 11 cycles used a sample-barcoded 5' primer and a J-beta primer mix. TCRdb re-called the 5' RACE reads with MiXCR, one entry per CDR3 protein. The sample lists around 1,000,000 distinct CDR3 sequences; roughly two fifths were seen once. Specimen: blood. All receptors derive from a man aged 18-30 years in good health.

The chain carries TRBV6-1 and TRBJ1-5, with TRBD1 matching over 7 bases. The germline V gene has CDR1 MNHNS and CDR2 SASEGT. The CDR3 totals 15 residues. Trimming at V came to 6 bases and at J to 4 bases, leaving 9 bases not matched to a gene. The CDR3 here is CASREIRQGNQPQHF. The CDR3, as DNA: TGTGCCAGCAGGGAAATACGACAGGGAAATCAGCCCCAGCATTTT.

The chain employs TRBV25-1 and TRBJ1-2, with a possible D match to TRBD1 (6 bases). Trimming left V 4 bases short and J 8 bases short, with 17 bases between. CDR1 MGHDK and CDR2 SYGVNS come from the germline V gene. CDR3 length equals 14 residues. CDR3 coding DNA: TGTGCCAGCAGTGCTGGACAGCCGCCGCGGGGCTACACCTTC. This translates into CASSAGQPPRGYTF.

Only a few counts were recorded for this clonotype. V is TRBV2 and J is TRBJ2-3; tentatively, D is TRBD1 (6 bases). V shed 3 bases and J shed 4 bases, with 8 bases lying between them. Per the germline V gene, CDR1 is SNHLY and CDR2 is FYNNEI. This CDR3 is 13 amino acids long. The chain's CDR3 is CASSDGQPDTQYF. CDR3 sequence (DNA): TGTGCCAGCAGTGACGGACAGCCAGATACGCAGTATTTT.

The chain joins TRBV4-1 to TRBJ2-2, with 7 bases that match TRBD2. The CDR3 extends over 16 amino acids. V dropped 1 base and J dropped 4; count of bases not matched to a gene: 6. CDR1 and CDR2 from the germline V gene are MGHRA and YSYEKL. The CDR3 DNA sequence: TGCGCCAGCAGCCAAGGTCTGGGGAGGGGCACCGGGGAGCTGTTTTTT. Its protein product is CASSQGLGRGTGELFF.

In its sample, this clonotype was seen a few times. A much larger clone lies a single base off, so this may be a read error. The genes are TRBV7-3 and TRBJ1-6; D uncertain. The CDR3 runs 14 residues. Trimming pared 5 bases from V and 9 bases from J, leaving 14 bases between. The germline V gene has CDR1 SGHTA and CDR2 FQGTGA. CDR3 protein: CASSVRRDGSPLHF. CDR3 sequence (DNA): TGTGCCAGCAGCGTAAGGCGCGACGGTTCACCCCTCCACTTT.

The chain uses TRBV28 and TRBJ1-6; unclear D gene. The V end was cut by 11 bases, the J end by 0 bases, with 23 bases between. CDR1 and CDR2 from the germline V gene are MDHEN and SYDVKM. The CDR3 has 18 amino acids. The CDR3 loop is CAASVPTGSSSYNSPLHF. The CDR3 nucleotides read TGTGCCGCCTCAGTACCGACCGGGTCGAGCTCCTATAATTCACCCCTCCACTTT.

This clonotype was recorded a few times. The rearrangement links TRBV29-1 to TRBJ2-3, with D unresolved. V was shortened by 4 bases and J by 2 bases, with 16 bases between the two germline ends. The germline CDR1 and CDR2 sequences are SQVTM and ANQGSEA. This CDR3 region has 15 residues. Here the CDR3 reads CSVGWPRWSTDTQYF. The CDR3 DNA reads TGCAGCGTTGGATGGCCTAGGTGGTCCACAGATACGCAGTATTTT.

Remarks on this clonotype: A much larger clone sits a single nucleotide away, making a read error possible. This chain joins TRBV20-1 and TRBJ2-7; 8 bases match TRBD2. This CDR3 has 15 residues. V dropped 4 bases and J dropped 0; count of bases not matched to a gene: 8. The germline CDR1 and CDR2 sequences are DFQATT and SNEGSKA (reference sequence). The CDR3 DNA follows: TGCAGTGCTAAGAGGTGGCGGGGGGACTCCTACGAGCAGTACTTC. It specifies CSAKRWRGDSYEQYF.

This clonotype was seen more than once but under ten times. The chain combines TRBV20-1 with TRBJ2-5; 7 nucleotides align to TRBD1. CDR1 and CDR2 (germline): DFQATT, SNEGSKA (reference sequence). V was pared by 6 bases and J by 11 bases, with 9 bases of the junction left unmatched. This CDR3 has 11 amino acids. CDR3 sequence (DNA): TGCAGTGCAAACAGGGGCGATGAGCAGTACTTC. Encoded protein: CSANRGDEQYF.

A few counts support this clonotype. The rearrangement links TRBV6-5 to TRBJ1-6; D ambiguous. This CDR3 is 14 amino acids long. CDR1 MNHEY and CDR2 SVGAGI come from the germline V gene. V was pared by 6 bases and J by 4 bases, with 10 bases between. The CDR3 reads CASSRQDYNSPLHF. CDR3 bases: TGTGCCAGCAGCCGCCAGGATTATAATTCACCCCTCCACTTT.

The V and J genes are TRBV12-3 or TRBV12-4 and TRBJ1-5; no definite D call. This CDR3 has 13 residues. V was clipped by 7 bases and J by 2 bases, with 9 bases between them. The chain's CDR3 is CASTAKGNQPQHF. In DNA, the CDR3 is TGTGCCAGCACTGCGAAGGGCAATCAGCCCCAGCATTTT.

This clonotype was seen only a few times. The chain uses TRBV27 and TRBJ1-1, with 10 bases lining up with TRBD1. CDR1 MNHEY and CDR2 SMNVEV come from the germline V gene (reference sequence). With V trimmed by 3 bases and J by 6 bases, 10 bases remained unmatched. This CDR3 region has 16 residues. This CDR3 reads CASSLGLGQGIPEAFF. The CDR3 bases are TGTGCCAGCAGTTTGGGTTTGGGACAGGGGATACCTGAAGCTTTCTTT.